Here is one TCR beta chain with its context. The data stem from a study of blood T cell repertoires in COVID-19. Using immunoSEQ multiplex PCR, the repertoire was profiled, and TCRdb retains in-frame clones only, with some absent. The data show roughly 100,000 clones, about 82% seen once. This receptor was obtained from an older man with COVID-19, enrolled during active disease. Sequencing was done on a sample of peripheral blood.

CDR3 DNA sequence: TGTGCCAGCAGTCCCTTCGTGGGGAGGGGGGCCACAGATACGCAGTATTTT. This gives the protein CASSPFVGRGATDTQYF. The V call is TRBV28, the J call TRBJ2-3, with D perhaps matching TRBD2 (7 bases). The CDR3 covers 17 residues. Germline V lookup: CDR1 MDHEN, CDR2 SYDVKM. Trimming pared 5 bases from V and 2 bases from J, leaving 20 bases between.